The present TCR beta chain was sequenced within a study of OX40 agonist ivuxolimab in advanced cancers. This CDR3 is 15 amino acids long. The V gene's germline CDR1 is SGHRS and CDR2 YFSETQ. V gave up 3 bases and J gave up 5 bases; unmatched junction bases: 5. The assay was immunoSEQ multiplex PCR, and TCRdb's table has in-frame clones only and misses some. The repertoire holds about 77,000 clones, 81% seen once, with over 3.5% in the top ten. The receptor comes from an adult with an advanced solid tumor such as melanoma, head and neck, liver or kidney cancer. The material was CD4+ or CD8+ T cells sorted from blood, obtained in a trial of the OX40 agonist ivuxolimab. The chain uses TRBV5-1 and TRBJ2-1; 10 bases align to TRBD2. The CDR3 sequence is CASSSGTSVNNEQFF. DNA of the CDR3: TGCGCCAGCAGCTCCGGGACTAGCGTAAACAATGAGCAGTTCTTC.